This is a list of T cell receptor beta chains from one sample in a study of breast tumors, draining lymph nodes, adjacent tissues. TCRdb processed the multiplex PCR reads anew with MiXCR; each CDR3 protein has one entry. This table holds around 150,000 distinct CDR3 sequences, approximately 20% found once. The sample consisted of axillary lymph node tissue. Receptor source: a female donor with breast cancer. Some clones in this sample may be carry-over from other donors' samples. The conserved cysteine and the conserved F or W are not part of the CDR3 here.

V gene: TRBV30; J gene: TRBJ2-4; CDR3 protein: AWIGTAKNIQY
V gene: TRBV12-3/TRBV12-4; J gene: TRBJ2-7; CDR3 protein: ASSFFPPNDEQY
V gene: TRBV15; J gene: TRBJ2-7; CDR3 protein: ATSRVGAGAYEQY
V gene: TRBV15; J gene: TRBJ1-3; CDR3 protein: ATSRPRGPSGNTIY
V gene: TRBV24-1; J gene: TRBJ2-3; CDR3 protein: ATSDPQVMY
V gene: TRBV20-1; J gene: TRBJ1-1; CDR3 protein: SARPGTGNTEAF
V gene: TRBV2; J gene: TRBJ2-5; CDR3 protein: AIVWQETQY
V gene: TRBV12-3/TRBV12-4; J gene: TRBJ1-2; CDR3 protein: ASSKDRIYGYT
V gene: TRBV19; J gene: TRBJ1-2; CDR3 protein: ASSPGPAGYT
V gene: TRBV10-1; J gene: TRBJ2-1; CDR3 protein: ASSVGQGVDEQF
V gene: TRBV5-6; J gene: TRBJ1-2; CDR3 protein: ASSTGTGVYGYT
V gene: TRBV28; J gene: TRBJ2-7; CDR3 protein: ASGGGVGRGTYEQY
V gene: TRBV20-1; J gene: TRBJ2-7; CDR3 protein: SARYASSYEQY
V gene: TRBV6-1; J gene: TRBJ2-7; CDR3 protein: ASRDLAAEQY
V gene: TRBV28; J gene: TRBJ2-1; CDR3 protein: ATARNEQF
V gene: TRBV12-3/TRBV12-4; J gene: TRBJ2-3; CDR3 protein: ASRPRTESTDTQY
V gene: TRBV6-1; J gene: TRBJ1-5; CDR3 protein: ASSEVVGGQPQH
V gene: TRBV5-4; J gene: TRBJ2-2; CDR3 protein: ASSSPASVGTGELF
V gene: TRBV11-2; J gene: TRBJ2-1; CDR3 protein: ASSPRTSGYNEQF
V gene: TRBV20-1; J gene: TRBJ1-6; CDR3 protein: SPLTKGSHNSPLH
V gene: TRBV6-4; J gene: TRBJ2-7; CDR3 protein: ASSDLGRAVCEQY
V gene: TRBV2; J gene: TRBJ1-4; CDR3 protein: ASSHDPGRTNEKLF
V gene: TRBV28; J gene: TRBJ2-3; CDR3 protein: ASSLASGMPDTQY
V gene: TRBV28; J gene: TRBJ2-5; CDR3 protein: ASTRASRKETQY
V gene: TRBV4-1; J gene: TRBJ2-2; CDR3 protein: ASSRETGAPTGELF
V gene: TRBV19; J gene: TRBJ2-3; CDR3 protein: ASSGTSGRFTTDTQY
V gene: TRBV28; J gene: TRBJ2-3; CDR3 protein: ASMASGRDTQY
V gene: TRBV7-9; J gene: TRBJ2-7; CDR3 protein: ASATQGGEQY
V gene: TRBV20-1; J gene: TRBJ2-5; CDR3 protein: SARGPNGETQY
V gene: TRBV5-4; J gene: TRBJ2-5; CDR3 protein: ASSTRGGETQY
V gene: TRBV7-9; J gene: TRBJ2-1; CDR3 protein: ASSLAGQGADEQF
V gene: TRBV10-2; J gene: TRBJ2-7; CDR3 protein: ASSEAWAGGYEQY
V gene: TRBV7-9; J gene: TRBJ1-4; CDR3 protein: ASSLAGTEKLF
V gene: TRBV20-1; J gene: TRBJ1-4; CDR3 protein: SARDPDRGRTEKLF
V gene: TRBV14; J gene: TRBJ2-4; CDR3 protein: ASSQDTGPKNIQY
V gene: TRBV6-2/TRBV6-3; J gene: TRBJ2-7; CDR3 protein: ASSYDRGRYEQY